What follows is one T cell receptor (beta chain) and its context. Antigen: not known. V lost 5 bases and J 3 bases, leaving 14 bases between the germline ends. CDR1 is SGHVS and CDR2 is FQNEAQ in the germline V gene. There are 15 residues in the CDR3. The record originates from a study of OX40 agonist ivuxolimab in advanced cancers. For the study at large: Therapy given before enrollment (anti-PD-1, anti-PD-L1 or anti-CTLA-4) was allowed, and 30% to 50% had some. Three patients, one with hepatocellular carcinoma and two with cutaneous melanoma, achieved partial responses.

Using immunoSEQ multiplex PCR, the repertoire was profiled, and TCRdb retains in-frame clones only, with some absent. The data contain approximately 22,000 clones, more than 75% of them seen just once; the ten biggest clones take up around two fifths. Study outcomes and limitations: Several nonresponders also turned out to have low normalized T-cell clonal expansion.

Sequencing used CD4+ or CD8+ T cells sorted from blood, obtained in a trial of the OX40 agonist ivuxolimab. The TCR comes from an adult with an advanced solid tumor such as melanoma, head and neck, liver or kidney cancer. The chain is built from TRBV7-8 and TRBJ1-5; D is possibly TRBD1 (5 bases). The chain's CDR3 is CASSGSAGFNQPQHF. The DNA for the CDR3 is TGTGCCAGCAGCGGATCTGCAGGGTTCAATCAGCCCCAGCATTTT.